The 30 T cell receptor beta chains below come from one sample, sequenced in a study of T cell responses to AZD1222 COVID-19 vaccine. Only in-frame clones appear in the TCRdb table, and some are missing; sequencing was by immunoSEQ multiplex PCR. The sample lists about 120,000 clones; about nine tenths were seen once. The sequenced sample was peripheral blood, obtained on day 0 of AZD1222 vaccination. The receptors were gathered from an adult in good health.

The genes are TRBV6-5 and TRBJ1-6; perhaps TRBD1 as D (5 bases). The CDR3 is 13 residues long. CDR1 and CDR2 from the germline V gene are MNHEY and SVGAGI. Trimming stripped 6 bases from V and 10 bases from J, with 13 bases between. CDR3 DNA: TGTGCCAGCAGGGATCAGGGTTCCTCACCCCTCCACTTT. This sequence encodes CASRDQGSSPLHF.

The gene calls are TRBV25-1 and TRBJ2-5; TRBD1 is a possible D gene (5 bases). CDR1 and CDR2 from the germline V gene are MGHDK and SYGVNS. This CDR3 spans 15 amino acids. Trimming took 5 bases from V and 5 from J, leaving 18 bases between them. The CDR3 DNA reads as TGTGCCAGCAGTTTAAGCCGCAGGGAAGGGGAGACCCAGTACTTC. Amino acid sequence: CASSLSRREGETQYF.

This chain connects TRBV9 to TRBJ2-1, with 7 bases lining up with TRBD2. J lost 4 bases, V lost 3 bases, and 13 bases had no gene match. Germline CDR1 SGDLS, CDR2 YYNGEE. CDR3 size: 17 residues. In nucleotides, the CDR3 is TGTGCCAGCAGCGCAGTGGGTCTAGCGGTTCCTTACAATGAGCAGTTCTTC. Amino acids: CASSAVGLAVPYNEQFF.

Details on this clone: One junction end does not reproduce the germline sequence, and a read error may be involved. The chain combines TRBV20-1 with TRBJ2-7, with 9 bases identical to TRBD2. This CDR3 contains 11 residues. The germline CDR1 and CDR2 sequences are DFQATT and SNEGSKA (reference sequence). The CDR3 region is CSAPNGGLANF. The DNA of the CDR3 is TGCAGTGCCCCCAATGGGGGACTAGCTAACTTC.

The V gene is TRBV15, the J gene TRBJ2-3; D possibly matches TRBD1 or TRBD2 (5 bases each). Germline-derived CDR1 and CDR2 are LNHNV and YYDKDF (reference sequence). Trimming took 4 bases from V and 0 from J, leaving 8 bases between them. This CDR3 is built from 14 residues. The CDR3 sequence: CATSKGTSTDTQYF. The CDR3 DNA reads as TGTGCCACCAGCAAGGGGACGAGCACAGATACGCAGTATTTT.

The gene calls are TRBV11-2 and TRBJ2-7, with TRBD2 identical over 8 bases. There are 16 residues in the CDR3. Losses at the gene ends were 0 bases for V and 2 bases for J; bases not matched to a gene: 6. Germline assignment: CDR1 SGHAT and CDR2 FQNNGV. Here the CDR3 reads CASSLDRGGRPYEQYF. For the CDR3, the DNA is TGTGCCAGCAGCTTAGATCGGGGGGGACGCCCCTACGAGCAGTACTTC.

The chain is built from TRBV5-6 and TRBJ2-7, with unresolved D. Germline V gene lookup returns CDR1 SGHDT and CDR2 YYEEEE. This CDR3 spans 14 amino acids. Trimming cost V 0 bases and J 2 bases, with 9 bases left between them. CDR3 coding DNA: TGTGCCAGCAGCTTGGGGTACAGCACCTACGAGCAGTACTTC. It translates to CASSLGYSTYEQYF.

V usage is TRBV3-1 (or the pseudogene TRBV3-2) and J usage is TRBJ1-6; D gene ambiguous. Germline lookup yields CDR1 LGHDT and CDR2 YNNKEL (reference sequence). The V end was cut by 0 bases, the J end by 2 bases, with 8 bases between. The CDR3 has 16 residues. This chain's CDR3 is CASSQDSGAYNSPLHF. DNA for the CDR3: TGTGCCAGCAGCCAAGATAGCGGAGCCTATAATTCACCCCTCCACTTT.

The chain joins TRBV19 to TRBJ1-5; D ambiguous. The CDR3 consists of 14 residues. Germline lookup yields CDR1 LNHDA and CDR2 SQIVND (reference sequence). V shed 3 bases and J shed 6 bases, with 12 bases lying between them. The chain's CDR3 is CASSMGDMVQPQHF. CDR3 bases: TGTGCCAGTAGTATGGGTGACATGGTTCAGCCCCAGCATTTT.

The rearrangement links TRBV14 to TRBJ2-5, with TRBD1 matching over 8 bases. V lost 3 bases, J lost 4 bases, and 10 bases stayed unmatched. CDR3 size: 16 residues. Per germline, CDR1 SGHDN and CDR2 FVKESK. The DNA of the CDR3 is TGTGCCAGCAGCCAGAACCAGGGGGCGCGGGGAGAGACCCAGTACTTC. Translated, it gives CASSQNQGARGETQYF.

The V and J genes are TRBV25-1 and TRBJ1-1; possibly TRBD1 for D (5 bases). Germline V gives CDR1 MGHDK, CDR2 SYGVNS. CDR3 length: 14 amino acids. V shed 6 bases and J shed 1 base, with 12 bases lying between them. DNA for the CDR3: TGTGCCAGCAGGATGGGGGGTTCGAACACTGAAGCTTTCTTT. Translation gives CASRMGGSNTEAFF. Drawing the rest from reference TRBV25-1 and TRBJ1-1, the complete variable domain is EADIYQTPRYLVIGTGKKITLECSQTMGHDKMYWYQQDPGMELHLIHYSYGVNSTEKGDLSSESTVSRIRTEHFPLTLESARPSHTSQYLCASRMGGSNTEAFFGQGTRLTVV.

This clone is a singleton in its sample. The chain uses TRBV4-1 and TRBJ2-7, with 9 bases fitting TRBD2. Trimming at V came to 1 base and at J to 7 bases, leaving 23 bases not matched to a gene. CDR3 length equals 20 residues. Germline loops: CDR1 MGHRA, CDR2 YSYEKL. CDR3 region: CASSQGAGGALVSTWVEQYF. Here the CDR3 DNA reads TGCGCCAGCAGCCAAGGCGCGGGGGGGGCGCTCGTTTCGACTTGGGTTGAGCAGTACTTC.

Written as DNA, the CDR3 is TGTGCCAGCAGTGAACCTCGGAGCGGAAATTACGAGCAGTACTTC. It is translated as CASSEPRSGNYEQYF. The gene calls are TRBV2 and TRBJ2-7, with D tentatively TRBD2 (5 bases). The germline CDR1 and CDR2 sequences are SNHLY and FYNNEI. The CDR3 consists of 15 residues. Trimming shortened V by 2 bases and J by 4 bases, and 15 bases separated the two germline ends.

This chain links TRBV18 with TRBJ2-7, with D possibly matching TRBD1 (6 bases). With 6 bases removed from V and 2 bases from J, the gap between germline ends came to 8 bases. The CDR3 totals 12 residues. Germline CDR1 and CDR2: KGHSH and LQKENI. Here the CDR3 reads CASSRDTYEQYF. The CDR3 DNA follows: TGTGCCAGCTCCCGGGACACCTACGAGCAGTACTTC.

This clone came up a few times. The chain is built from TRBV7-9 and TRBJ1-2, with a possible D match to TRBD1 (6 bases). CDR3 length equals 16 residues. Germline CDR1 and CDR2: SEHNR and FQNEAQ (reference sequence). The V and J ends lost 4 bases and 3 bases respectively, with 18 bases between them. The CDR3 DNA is TGTGCCAGCAGCTCGGAGACCGGGACACTCGACTATGGCTACACCTTC. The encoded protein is CASSSETGTLDYGYTF.

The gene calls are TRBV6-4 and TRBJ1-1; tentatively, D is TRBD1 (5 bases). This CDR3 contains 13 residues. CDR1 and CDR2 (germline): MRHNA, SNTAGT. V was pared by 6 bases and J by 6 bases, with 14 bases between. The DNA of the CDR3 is TGTGCCAGCAGAGGCGGGGGGGAGGCTGAAGCTTTCTTT. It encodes CASRGGGEAEAFF.

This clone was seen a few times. CDR3 bases: TGTGCCAGCAGCCCCCTCGGGAAAAGGGGGCTAGGGGACGGGGAGCTGTTTTTT. Translated, it gives CASSPLGKRGLGDGELFF. V and J are TRBV3-1 (or the pseudogene TRBV3-2) and TRBJ2-2, with 7 positions matching TRBD1. CDR1 LGHDT and CDR2 YNNKEL come from the germline V gene (reference sequence). This CDR3 has 18 amino acids. After removal of 4 bases from V and 7 bases from J, the junction contained 18 bases not matched to a gene.

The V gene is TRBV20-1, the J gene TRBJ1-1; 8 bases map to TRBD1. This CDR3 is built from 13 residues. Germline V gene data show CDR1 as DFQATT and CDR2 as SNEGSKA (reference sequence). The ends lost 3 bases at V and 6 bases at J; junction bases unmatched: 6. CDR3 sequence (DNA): TGCAGTGCTAGTCGGCAGGGGGCTTCTGAAGCTTTCTTT. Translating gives CSASRQGASEAFF.

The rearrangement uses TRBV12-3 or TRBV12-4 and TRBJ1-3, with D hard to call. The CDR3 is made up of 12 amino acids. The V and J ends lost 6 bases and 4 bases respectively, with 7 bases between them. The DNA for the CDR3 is TGTGCCAGCAGGGACCCCGGAAACACCATATATTTT. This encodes CASRDPGNTIYF.

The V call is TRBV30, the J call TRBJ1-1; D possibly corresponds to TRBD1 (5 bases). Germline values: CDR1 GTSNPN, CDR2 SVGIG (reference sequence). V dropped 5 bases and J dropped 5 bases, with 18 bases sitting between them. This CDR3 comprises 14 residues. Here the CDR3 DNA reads TGTGCCTGGCAATATGGCCCGGGGGTAACTGAAGCTTTCTTT. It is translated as CAWQYGPGVTEAFF.

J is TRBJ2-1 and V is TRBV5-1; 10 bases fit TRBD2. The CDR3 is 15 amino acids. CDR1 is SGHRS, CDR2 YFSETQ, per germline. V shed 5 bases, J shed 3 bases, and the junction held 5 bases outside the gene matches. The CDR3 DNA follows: TGCGCCAGCAGTCCTAGCGGGGGAGACTACAATGAGCAGTTCTTC. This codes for CASSPSGGDYNEQFF.

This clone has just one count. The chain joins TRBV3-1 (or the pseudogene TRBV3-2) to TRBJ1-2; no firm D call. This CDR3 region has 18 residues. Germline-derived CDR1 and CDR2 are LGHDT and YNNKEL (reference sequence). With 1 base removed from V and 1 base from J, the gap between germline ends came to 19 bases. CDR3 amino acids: CASSQGVKVARNNYGYTF. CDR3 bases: TGTGCCAGCAGCCAAGGCGTTAAGGTGGCCAGAAATAACTATGGCTACACCTTC.

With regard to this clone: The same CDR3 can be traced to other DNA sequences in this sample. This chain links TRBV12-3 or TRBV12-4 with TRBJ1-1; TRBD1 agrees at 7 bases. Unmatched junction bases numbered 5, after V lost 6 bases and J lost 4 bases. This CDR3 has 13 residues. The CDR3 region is CASSSRGVTEAFF. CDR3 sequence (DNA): TGTGCCAGCAGCTCCAGGGGGGTCACTGAAGCTTTCTTT.

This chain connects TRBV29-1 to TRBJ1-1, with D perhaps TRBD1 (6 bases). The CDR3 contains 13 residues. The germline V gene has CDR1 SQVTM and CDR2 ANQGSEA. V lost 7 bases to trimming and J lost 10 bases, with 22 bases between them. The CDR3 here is CSARDTFGEGAFF. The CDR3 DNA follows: TGCAGCGCCCGGGACACCTTCGGCGAGGGAGCTTTCTTT.

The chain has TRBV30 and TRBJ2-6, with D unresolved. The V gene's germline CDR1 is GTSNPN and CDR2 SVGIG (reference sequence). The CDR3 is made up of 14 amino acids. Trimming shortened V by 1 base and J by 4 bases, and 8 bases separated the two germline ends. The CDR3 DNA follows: TGTGCCTGGAGTGGTGTGGCGGGGGCCAACGTCCTGACTTTC. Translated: CAWSGVAGANVLTF.

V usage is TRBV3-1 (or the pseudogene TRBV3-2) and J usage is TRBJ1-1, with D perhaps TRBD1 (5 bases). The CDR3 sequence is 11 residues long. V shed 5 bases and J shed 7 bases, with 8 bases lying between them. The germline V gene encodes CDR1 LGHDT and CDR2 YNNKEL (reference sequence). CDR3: CASSSGIEAFF. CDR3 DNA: TGTGCCAGCAGCTCAGGGATTGAAGCTTTCTTT.

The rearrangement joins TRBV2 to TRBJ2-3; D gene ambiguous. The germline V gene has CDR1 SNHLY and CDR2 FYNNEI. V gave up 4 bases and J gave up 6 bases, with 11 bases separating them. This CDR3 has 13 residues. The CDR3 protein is CASSADPSDTQYF. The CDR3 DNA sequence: TGTGCCAGCAGTGCTGACCCGTCCGATACGCAGTATTTT.

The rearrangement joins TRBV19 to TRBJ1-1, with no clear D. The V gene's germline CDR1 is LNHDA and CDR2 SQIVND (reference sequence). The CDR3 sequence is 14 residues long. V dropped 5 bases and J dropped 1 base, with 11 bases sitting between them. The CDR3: CASSRTQRNTEAFF. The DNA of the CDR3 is TGTGCCAGTAGTCGCACCCAGAGGAACACTGAAGCTTTCTTT.

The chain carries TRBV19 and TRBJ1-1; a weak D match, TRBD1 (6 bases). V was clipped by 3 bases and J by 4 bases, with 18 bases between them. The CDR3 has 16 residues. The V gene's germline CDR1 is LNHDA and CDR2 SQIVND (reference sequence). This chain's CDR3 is CASSIRQGTRRTEAFF. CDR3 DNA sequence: TGTGCCAGTAGTATTAGGCAGGGGACTAGACGCACTGAAGCTTTCTTT.

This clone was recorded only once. This CDR3 reads CASRLPRMGVTDTQYF. The CDR3 DNA reads TGTGCAAGTCGCTTACCACGAATGGGGGTCACAGATACGCAGTATTTT. This chain links TRBV12-2 with TRBJ2-3. TRBV12-2 is reported as a pseudogene. The CDR3 totals 16 residues.